This TCR beta chain appears in the sequencing data of a study of blood T cell repertoires in COVID-19. About the research overall: The United States, Italy and Spain provided the acute and convalescent COVID-19 samples.

CDR3 size: 12 residues. Germline values: CDR1 MNHEY, CDR2 SVGAGI. Trimming pared 11 bases from V and 4 bases from J, leaving 9 bases between. Authors' data handling: From reference gene primer amplification, estimates of nucleated cell counts were derived. Assay: immunoSEQ multiplex PCR; the TCRdb copy retains only in-frame clones and omits some. The V and J calls and clone size are taken from that table; D and trimming were inferred from the DNA. The sample lists over 150,000 clones, approximately 90% occurring once. Seattle's cohort entered during active infection and was followed longitudinally. V is TRBV6-5 and J is TRBJ1-6; D may be TRBD1 (6 bases). The sample taken for sequencing was peripheral blood. This clonotype was obtained from a man aged 18 to 29 with COVID-19, enrolled during active disease. The CDR3 spells CASQGYNSPLHF. The CDR3 bases are TGTGCCTCCCAGGGGTATAATTCACCCCTCCACTTT.